The rows below give T cell receptor beta chains drawn from one sample of a study of monozygotic twins with inflammatory bowel disease. With the 5' RACE reads reprocessed, TCRdb shows one record per CDR3 protein and no DNA. The data show a few hundred thousand distinct CDR3 sequences, and the top ten clones hold 2.4%. The sequenced sample consisted of blood. These receptors were collected from a human donor with ulcerative colitis or Crohn's disease, or a healthy co-twin of an affected twin (not recorded which). Both conserved end residues are part of each CDR3. Fields, in order: V gene, J gene, CDR3 protein.

v_gene: TRBV12-3/TRBV12-4; j_gene: TRBJ2-6; CDR3aa: CASSLSGSSGANVLTF
v_gene: TRBV11-1; j_gene: TRBJ2-5; CDR3aa: CASSLSAGPGETQYF
v_gene: TRBV7-8; j_gene: TRBJ2-5; CDR3aa: CASSFGLWKETQYF
v_gene: TRBV27; j_gene: TRBJ1-2; CDR3aa: CASSPVQAHYGYTF
v_gene: TRBV5-1; j_gene: TRBJ2-7; CDR3aa: CASSISDGSHEQYF
v_gene: TRBV20-1; j_gene: TRBJ1-6; CDR3aa: CSAIVQDRVNSPLHF
v_gene: TRBV9; j_gene: TRBJ2-1; CDR3aa: CASSPGLAGDHEQFF
v_gene: TRBV5-4; j_gene: TRBJ2-5; CDR3aa: CASSLARGLEETQYF
v_gene: TRBV12-3/TRBV12-4; j_gene: TRBJ1-5; CDR3aa: CASSLAGGNGNQPQHF
v_gene: TRBV6-1; j_gene: TRBJ1-2; CDR3aa: CASKRTGTNYGYTF
v_gene: TRBV12-3/TRBV12-4; j_gene: TRBJ1-1; CDR3aa: CASSLARDRAAFF
v_gene: TRBV12-3/TRBV12-4; j_gene: TRBJ1-2; CDR3aa: CASSPLYGYTF
v_gene: TRBV7-9; j_gene: TRBJ1-1; CDR3aa: CASSPGRLGSTEAFF
v_gene: TRBV20-1; j_gene: TRBJ2-2; CDR3aa: CSARPPIAEWDTGELFF
v_gene: TRBV4-2; j_gene: TRBJ1-2; CDR3aa: CASSAVENYGYTF
v_gene: TRBV15; j_gene: TRBJ1-1; CDR3aa: CATSRAPKTRTVNTEAFF
v_gene: TRBV27; j_gene: TRBJ2-6; CDR3aa: CASSFAGANVLTF
v_gene: TRBV30; j_gene: TRBJ1-1; CDR3aa: CAWNGQTPRTNTEAFF
v_gene: TRBV5-1; j_gene: TRBJ2-7; CDR3aa: CASSPPELAGATYEQYF
v_gene: TRBV7-9; j_gene: TRBJ1-4; CDR3aa: CASSLPSPFYLFF
v_gene: TRBV28; j_gene: TRBJ2-7; CDR3aa: CASSFPSPPRLATDLGEQYF
v_gene: TRBV20-1; j_gene: TRBJ2-5; CDR3aa: CSARGGHPQETQYF
v_gene: TRBV19; j_gene: TRBJ2-1; CDR3aa: CASTPLTSGMLRGPNEQFF
v_gene: TRBV20-1; j_gene: TRBJ2-7; CDR3aa: CSARDPVAEGYEQYF
v_gene: TRBV7-2; j_gene: TRBJ2-7; CDR3aa: CASSLGLAGVGEQYF
v_gene: TRBV7-2; j_gene: TRBJ1-1; CDR3aa: CASRGLALGWEAFF
v_gene: TRBV15; j_gene: TRBJ2-3; CDR3aa: CATSRDLAVAPTQYF
v_gene: TRBV20-1; j_gene: TRBJ2-7; CDR3aa: CSAATDAGEQYF